One and the same sample provided the 7 T cell receptor beta chains below, sequenced in a study of blood T cell repertoires in COVID-19 (dated by TCRdb to 2020 to 2022). Receptor amplification or capture employed the immunoSEQ multiplex PCR assay. The clones in this table, taken by TCRdb from immuneACCESS, are in-frame only. Not every clone is retained; where verified, under half of the shortfall comes from an unresolved V gene, and the cause of the rest is unknown. This sample comprises over 50,000 clones, around 87% of them detected only once. The ten largest clonotypes hold 6.5% to 10% of the sample. Sequenced sample: peripheral blood. These receptors all stem from a man between 50 and 59 years old with active COVID-19.

The count of this clone is one. The chain combines TRBV19 with TRBJ2-1; 11 bases map to TRBD2. Germline V lookup: CDR1 LNHDA, CDR2 SQIVND (reference sequence). The CDR3 is made up of 17 amino acids. The V and J ends lost 7 bases and 5 bases, in that order; junction bases with no gene match: 13. The chain's CDR3 is CASTSWPSGGTHNEQFF. CDR3 nucleotides: TGTGCCAGTACCTCTTGGCCTAGCGGGGGGACTCACAATGAGCAGTTCTTC. Looking up the rest from reference TRBV19 and TRBJ2-1 gives the full variable domain: DGGITQSPKYLFRKEGQNVTLSCEQNLNHDAMYWYRQDPGQGLRLIYYSQIVNDFQKGDIAEGYSVSREKKESFPLTVTSAQKNPTAFYLCASTSWPSGGTHNEQFFGPGTRLTVL.

The chain links TRBV7-2 to TRBJ2-5; 10 nucleotides match TRBD1. From germline, CDR1 is SGHTA and CDR2 FQGNSA. This CDR3 comprises 15 residues. Trimming removed 4 bases from V and 5 bases from J; junction bases left unmatched: 7. For the CDR3, the DNA is TGTGCCAGCAGCTCGACAGGGGGCGCGAGTGAGACCCAGTACTTC. Its protein product is CASSSTGGASETQYF.

The gene calls are TRBV7-2 and TRBJ2-3; 7 nucleotides line up with TRBD1. V trimming: 2 bases; J trimming: 6 bases; junction bases outside the gene matches: 5. The CDR3 totals 14 residues. Germline CDR1 SGHTA, CDR2 FQGNSA. The CDR3: CASSLNRGGDTQYF. The CDR3 nucleotides read TGTGCCAGCAGCTTAAACAGGGGCGGGGATACGCAGTATTTT.

V is TRBV6-2 or TRBV6-3 and J is TRBJ2-6; TRBD2 aligns across 8 bases. The V gene's germline CDR1 is MNHEY and CDR2 SVGEGT. The trim removed 6 bases at V and 2 bases at J, leaving 3 bases unmatched. The CDR3 is 15 residues long. CDR3 amino acids: CASSNGGAGANVLTF. DNA for the CDR3: TGTGCCAGCAGCAACGGGGGGGCTGGGGCCAACGTCCTGACTTTC.

In its sample, this clone was seen once. The chain recombines TRBV10-3 with TRBJ2-7, with 9 bases matching TRBD1. CDR1 is ENHRY, CDR2 SYGVKD, per germline. The CDR3 covers 14 residues. The junction had 5 bases not matched to a gene; V was cut back by 6 bases and J by 2 bases. DNA of the CDR3: TGTGCCATCAGAGGGACAGGGTTTCCCTACGAGCAGTACTTC. Its protein product is CAIRGTGFPYEQYF.

This chain connects TRBV27 to TRBJ2-5; 7 bases are shared with TRBD1. The CDR3 has 14 residues. CDR1 MNHEY and CDR2 SMNVEV come from the germline V gene (reference sequence). Trimming took 2 bases from V and 4 from J; bases not matched to a gene: 4. The CDR3, as DNA: TGTGCCAGCAGTTTACAGGGGGTCGGAGAGACCCAGTACTTC. This translates into CASSLQGVGETQYF.

The chain is built from TRBV9 and TRBJ2-7, with 10 bases fitting TRBD2. The CDR3 runs 15 residues. J lost 6 bases, V lost 0 bases, and 6 bases had no gene match. Germline CDR1 and CDR2: SGDLS and YYNGEE. The CDR3 bases are TGTGCCAGCAGCGTAGGGGGACTAGCGAAAAGCGAGCAGTACTTC. Translated: CASSVGGLAKSEQYF.